Listed here are 3 T cell receptor beta chains from one sample, sequenced in a study of human T cells and chemical hapten exposure. Time point indicated: patch test 3, about 24 weeks after DPC sensitization. Treatment of the sample: therapeutic diphenylcyclopropenone sensitization with weekly scalp DPC. TCRdb independently ran MiXCR on the RACE reads; one entry per CDR3 protein. Seen here are over 100,000 distinct CDR3 sequences, over 9% observed once, and the top ten hold under 2.5%. Here the sequenced sample was whole blood, taken in connection with sensitization to the hapten diphenylcyclopropenone (DPC). The receptor set was obtained from a woman aged 45-60 years with alopecia areata. Some clones in this sample may be carry-over from other donors' samples.

V is TRBV3-1 and J is TRBJ1-1; no definite D call. CDR3 size: 13 residues. V lost 2 bases to trimming and J lost 1 base, with 5 bases between them. Germline CDR1 and CDR2: LGHDT and YNNKEL (reference sequence). Here the CDR3 DNA reads TGTGCCAGCAGCCAAATCAAGAACACTGAAGCTTTCTTT. This gives the protein CASSQIKNTEAFF.

The V gene is TRBV28, the J gene TRBJ2-4; D gene ambiguous. The ends were cut back, 5 bases at V and 5 bases at J, with 4 bases in the middle. Germline-derived CDR1 and CDR2 are MDHEN and SYDVKM. The CDR3 totals 11 residues. The CDR3 loop is CASSTQNIQYF. The DNA for the CDR3 is TGTGCCAGCAGTACCCAAAACATTCAGTACTTC.

This clonotype was counted between two and nine times. The rearrangement uses TRBV4-2 and TRBJ2-7, with 8 bases lining up with TRBD2. The length of the CDR3 is 14 residues. The V gene end was trimmed by 4 bases and the J gene end by 5 bases; junction bases not matched to a gene: 7. CDR1 and CDR2 (germline): LGHNA, YNFKEQ. CDR3 DNA: TGTGCCAGCAGCCCCGGACTAGCTCGTGACGAGCAGTACTTC. Its translation is CASSPGLARDEQYF.